This paragraph covers one T cell receptor beta chain sequence. Trimming removed 6 bases at V and 6 bases at J, with 20 bases between. The length of the CDR3 is 15 residues. Germline CDR1 and CDR2: MDHEN and SYDVKM. As for time point: baseline pretreatment blood. Treatment meaning: 15 Gy SBRT to primary tumor, nephrectomy 4 weeks later. This sample was included in a study of radiation and T cells in renal cell carcinoma. The data were produced by immunoSEQ multiplex PCR, yet TCRdb's version contains in-frame clones alone and is incomplete. The sample yields approximately 100,000 clones, approximately 86% seen once.

The V gene is TRBV28, the J gene TRBJ1-2; D gene unclear. The TCR sequence derives from a man in his fifties with renal cell carcinoma. Sequenced here: blood, sampled from a patient whose treatment included radiotherapy and nephrectomy. The CDR3 DNA is TGTGCCAGCAGCCTATATTACCAATCCAAGCATGGCTACACCTTC. This gives the protein CASSLYYQSKHGYTF.